The T cell receptor (beta chain) under discussion was sequenced for a study of T cells in narcolepsy. Study-wide context: Healthy controls were enrolled alongside patients with narcolepsy type 1 or type 2. Findings of the study overall: Autoreactive clonotypes reportedly recurred in blood of same and different patients, not controls. In some patient and control memory CD4+ samples, autoreactive clones were absent. Comparing one patient's CSF and blood CD4+ clonotypes highlighted HCRT- and TRIB2-specific autoreactive clonotypes.

Profiled with immunoSEQ multiplex PCR; TCRdb holds only in-frame clones, not every one. The sample contains under 40,000 clones, under 85% of which appear only once. Comment on this clone: Its antigen is still unknown.

Per the germline V gene, CDR1 is MGHRA and CDR2 is YSYEKL. This CDR3 comprises 17 residues. V shed 0 bases, J shed 2 bases, and the junction held 6 bases outside the gene matches. The sequencing sample was made of CD45RA- memory CD4+ T cells from PBMCs. The chain joins TRBV4-1 to TRBJ1-2; 10 positions agree with TRBD1. This receptor was identified in a human donor with narcolepsy. The CDR3 DNA follows: TGCGCCAGCAGCCAAGAGTGGGACAGGGGTCAAAACTATGGCTACACCTTC. This translates into CASSQEWDRGQNYGYTF.